Presented here are 5 T cell receptor beta chains from one specimen sequenced in a study of T cell repertoires in cytomegalovirus infection. Using its own MiXCR run on the reads, TCRdb lists one record per CDR3 protein. The sample lists around 740,000 distinct CDR3 sequences, less than 40% seen once, with 2.8% in the top ten. Sample: PBMCs. The receptors stem from a human donor in good health (CMV status not recorded). Some clones in this sample may be carry-over from other donors' samples.

This chain uses TRBV30 with TRBJ1-2; D remains ambiguous. V lost 3 bases and J 0 bases, leaving 14 bases between the germline ends. The CDR3 covers 15 residues. The germline V gene encodes CDR1 GTSNPN and CDR2 SVGIG (reference sequence). In DNA, the CDR3 is TGTGCCTGGAGCCCCGGGTCCCGCGCTAACTATGGCTACACCTTC. Amino acid sequence: CAWSPGSRANYGYTF.

This clonotype was recorded at least ten times. Written as DNA, the CDR3 is TGTGCCAGCAGCCCCTCCTCACAGTACGAGCAGTACTTC. Protein: CASSPSSQYEQYF. The chain uses TRBV7-2 and TRBJ2-7; D remains ambiguous. The germline V gene has CDR1 SGHTA and CDR2 FQGNSA. Trimming pared 5 bases from V and 4 bases from J, leaving 12 bases between. The CDR3 covers 13 residues.

The V call is TRBV19, the J call TRBJ1-5; the D is unclear. Per the germline V gene, CDR1 is LNHDA and CDR2 is SQIVND (reference sequence). Trimming cost V 5 bases and J 1 base, with 12 bases left between them. This CDR3 comprises 15 residues. The CDR3, as DNA: TGTGCCAGTAGTTCCCACCTGCAGAGCAATCAGCCCCAGCATTTT. Translation gives CASSSHLQSNQPQHF.

This clonotype was detected a few times. The V call is TRBV30, the J call TRBJ1-2, with D tentatively TRBD1 (6 bases). Germline values: CDR1 GTSNPN, CDR2 SVGIG (reference sequence). The CDR3 is 10 amino acids. V lost 3 bases and J lost 7, with 6 bases in between. The CDR3 region is CAWRGGGYTF. CDR3 DNA: TGTGCCTGGAGAGGGGGTGGCTACACCTTC.

Comment on this clonotype: As the CDR3 is not closed by the conserved phenylalanine or tryptophan, this likely results from a read error. The V call is TRBV12-3 or TRBV12-4, the J call TRBJ2-4; D may correspond to TRBD1 or TRBD2 (5 bases each). CDR3 size: 16 residues. Trimming cost V 5 bases and J 1 base, with 15 bases left between them. The CDR3 DNA reads TGTGCCAGCAGTCCGACGTTGGGGGTCGCCAAAAACATTCAGTACTTA. Translation gives CASSPTLGVAKNIQYL.